The 15 T cell receptor beta chains in this list originate from one sample, sequenced in a study of blood T cell repertoires in COVID-19. Clones were read by immunoSEQ multiplex PCR, and TCRdb kept only the in-frame ones, dropping some. The sample yields about 190,000 clones, roughly three quarters seen once. The sequenced sample consisted of peripheral blood. The receptors stem from an elderly woman with COVID-19, enrolled during active disease.

This clone was seen just once. The J gene is TRBJ1-4, the V gene TRBV19; 10 positions agree with TRBD1. V shed 6 bases, J shed 5 bases, and the junction held 15 bases outside the gene matches. The CDR3 has 18 residues. Germline-derived CDR1 and CDR2 are LNHDA and SQIVND (reference sequence). CDR3 amino acids: CASRPRDRGETSNEKLFF. The CDR3 DNA reads TGTGCCAGTAGGCCCCGGGACAGGGGCGAAACTTCGAATGAAAAACTGTTTTTT.

This chain connects TRBV7-9 to TRBJ2-3; 8 positions agree with TRBD2. The CDR3 sequence is 15 residues long. Germline loops: CDR1 SEHNR, CDR2 FQNEAQ (reference sequence). V shed 0 bases and J 3 bases; nucleotides not matched to a gene: 2. DNA of the CDR3: TGTGCCAGCAGCTTAGCGTCGGGGGGGACAGATACGCAGTATTTT. Its protein product is CASSLASGGTDTQYF.

The V and J genes are TRBV5-6 and TRBJ2-3; 10 bases line up with TRBD2. The V and J ends lost 2 bases and 4 bases, in that order; junction bases with no gene match: 4. The germline V gene encodes CDR1 SGHDT and CDR2 YYEEEE. The CDR3 totals 15 residues. This CDR3 is CASSFPTSGPDTQYF. In DNA form, the CDR3 reads TGTGCCAGCAGCTTCCCGACTAGCGGGCCAGATACGCAGTATTTT.

This sequence joins TRBV7-9 and TRBJ1-2, with D possibly matching TRBD1 (5 bases). The CDR3 runs to 15 residues. The V gene's germline CDR1 is SEHNR and CDR2 FQNEAQ (reference sequence). Trimming took 5 bases from V and 4 from J, leaving 17 bases between them. As DNA, the CDR3 is TGTGCCAGCAGCCCCAATGCGGGGACCCTCTATGGCTACACCTTC. It yields the protein CASSPNAGTLYGYTF.

The rearrangement links TRBV27 to TRBJ1-2; 7 bases agree with TRBD1. Trimming removed 0 bases from V and 4 bases from J; junction bases left unmatched: 11. This CDR3 spans 17 amino acids. CDR1 and CDR2 (germline): MNHEY, SMNVEV (reference sequence). The CDR3 here is CASSLSPTGQGVYGYTF. The CDR3 bases are TGTGCCAGCAGTTTATCCCCGACGGGGCAGGGGGTCTATGGCTACACCTTC.

V is TRBV5-1 and J is TRBJ2-1; TRBD1 matches at 12 bases. The CDR3 consists of 15 residues. V was pared by 4 bases and J by 5 bases, with 4 bases of the junction left unmatched. Germline V gene data show CDR1 as SGHRS and CDR2 as YFSETQ. In nucleotides, the CDR3 is TGCGCCAGCAGCCCGGGACAGGGGGCCCACAATGAGCAGTTCTTC. Protein sequence: CASSPGQGAHNEQFF.

This chain joins TRBV10-3 and TRBJ2-2, with TRBD2 matching over 13 bases. The CDR3 has 16 amino acids. V shed 4 bases, J shed 5 bases, and the junction held 4 bases outside the gene matches. Germline V gene data show CDR1 as ENHRY and CDR2 as SYGVKD. CDR3 sequence reads: CAISVTSGRGTGELFF. The CDR3 DNA reads as TGTGCCATCAGTGTTACTAGCGGGAGGGGGACCGGGGAGCTGTTTTTT.

The chain is built from TRBV20-1 and TRBJ2-7; no firm D call. Trimming took 3 bases from V and 5 from J, leaving 11 bases between them. CDR1 is DFQATT, CDR2 SNEGSKA, per germline (reference sequence). This CDR3 region has 12 residues. The CDR3 bases are TGCAGTGCTAGTTCCAGCGTGAACGAGCAGTACTTC. As protein: CSASSSVNEQYF.

The V call is TRBV19, the J call TRBJ2-3, with TRBD2 matching over 7 bases. The germline CDR1 and CDR2 sequences are LNHDA and SQIVND (reference sequence). The CDR3 extends over 16 amino acids. V lost 5 bases to trimming and J lost 0 bases; unmatched junction nucleotides: 8. The CDR3 loop is CASSPQPGGSTDTQYF. In DNA, the CDR3 is TGTGCCAGTAGTCCCCAACCGGGAGGCAGCACAGATACGCAGTATTTT.

This clone was seen just once. The rearrangement links TRBV5-1 to TRBJ2-1; 9 bases match TRBD2. The CDR3 contains 15 residues. Per germline, CDR1 SGHRS and CDR2 YFSETQ. V gave up 0 bases and J gave up 8 bases; unmatched junction bases: 6. CDR3 in DNA: TGCGCCAGCAGCTTGGATGGACTAGCGTCTTATGAGCAGTTCTTC. Encoded protein: CASSLDGLASYEQFF.

V and J are TRBV12-3 or TRBV12-4 and TRBJ2-7; no reliable D call. The germline V and J ends were trimmed by 5 bases and 5 bases, with 10 bases remaining between them. This CDR3 contains 12 residues. The CDR3 DNA is TGTGCCAGCAGTACCCTGGGCCACGAGCAGTACTTC. Its translation is CASSTLGHEQYF.

The chain combines TRBV28 with TRBJ2-7; 12 nucleotides align to TRBD2. The CDR3 is 15 residues long. Trimming removed 4 bases from V and 4 bases from J; junction bases left unmatched: 5. Germline assignment: CDR1 MDHEN and CDR2 SYDVKM. This chain's CDR3 is CASSSGLAGKYEQYF. CDR3 sequence (DNA): TGTGCCAGCAGTTCCGGACTAGCGGGGAAATACGAGCAGTACTTC. The full variable domain, completed using reference TRBV28 and TRBJ2-7, is DVKVTQSSRYLVKRTGEKVFLECVQDMDHENMFWYRQDPGLGLRLIYFSYDVKMKEKGDIPEGYSVSREKKERFSLILESASTNQTSMYLCASSSGLAGKYEQYFGPGTRLTVT.

The rearrangement uses TRBV5-1 and TRBJ2-1, with D tentatively TRBD2 (6 bases). This CDR3 has 19 residues. Trimming shortened V by 0 bases and J by 0 bases, and 19 bases separated the two germline ends. Germline V lookup: CDR1 SGHRS, CDR2 YFSETQ. The CDR3 DNA is TGCGCCAGCAGCTTGGAAACTAGCTCGCGACCCCCCTCCTACAATGAGCAGTTCTTC. Translating gives CASSLETSSRPPSYNEQFF.

The chain has TRBV2 and TRBJ2-1, with TRBD1 as a possible D gene (6 bases). Trimming left V 5 bases short and J 0 bases short, with 11 bases between. Germline lookup yields CDR1 SNHLY and CDR2 FYNNEI. The CDR3 length is 15 residues. For the CDR3, the DNA is TGTGCCAGCAGTTCCGGGACAAGCTCCTACAATGAGCAGTTCTTC. It specifies CASSSGTSSYNEQFF. Looking up the rest from reference TRBV2 and TRBJ2-1 gives the full variable domain: EPEVTQTPSHQVTQMGQEVILRCVPISNHLYFYWYRQILGQKVEFLVSFYNNEISEKSEIFDDQFSVERPDGSNFTLKIRSTKLEDSAMYFCASSSGTSSYNEQFFGPGTRLTVL.

V usage is TRBV28 and J usage is TRBJ1-1; no firm D call. Germline CDR1 and CDR2: MDHEN and SYDVKM. V was pared by 7 bases and J by 5 bases, with 14 bases between. This CDR3 contains 13 residues. The CDR3 region is CASTPSPRTEAFF. Here the CDR3 DNA reads TGTGCCAGCACCCCCTCCCCTAGGACTGAAGCTTTCTTT.